The TCR beta chain described here comes from a study of blood T cells in healthy people across ages. Points from the study as a whole: TCR beta diversity tracked closely with naive T cell percentage. Age advanced and TCR beta diversity per million T cells fell, roughly linearly.

Of note for this clonotype: Its antigen is still unknown.

PCR was performed a second time for roughly 7 to 12 cycles using a sample-barcoded 5' primer and a J-beta primer mix. TCRdb re-called the 5' RACE reads through MiXCR, storing one row per CDR3 protein. Of about 720,000 distinct CDR3 sequences in the sample, about 24% were seen once. Each sample had at least 6 million PBMCs isolated. Trimming removed 0 bases at V and 6 bases at J, with 7 bases between. CDR1 and CDR2 from the germline V gene are SGHNT and YYREEE (reference sequence). CDR3 length: 12 amino acids. The sequenced sample consisted of blood. This receptor was taken from a man aged 65 to 79 in good health. J is TRBJ2-7 and V is TRBV5-4; no definite D call. CDR3 amino acids: CASSLGDGEQYF. The CDR3 nucleotides read TGTGCCAGCAGCTTGGGGGATGGCGAGCAGTACTTC.